These 22 T cell receptor beta chains originate from one sample sequenced in a study of response to subunit inactivated influenza vaccine. TCRdb re-called the RT-PCR reads with MiXCR, one entry per CDR3 protein. The table has about 700,000 distinct CDR3 sequences, around 14% seen once. The source material was PBMCs from blood, sampled approximately 13 days after vaccination. All receptors derive from a man aged 50-59 years who received an inactivated influenza vaccine.

This clonotype came up a few times. The V call is TRBV28, the J call TRBJ2-7; possible D gene TRBD2, 5 bases. CDR3 length: 15 amino acids. V was cut by 3 bases and J by 3 bases, with 15 bases left in between. Germline assignment: CDR1 MDHEN and CDR2 SYDVKM. The CDR3 DNA reads as TGTGCCAGCAGTTTGATTGAGGGTGGGCTCTACGAGCAGTACTTC. The encoded protein is CASSLIEGGLYEQYF.

The chain has TRBV5-1 and TRBJ1-1, with 11 bases that match TRBD1. Germline V lookup: CDR1 SGHRS, CDR2 YFSETQ. Trimming cost V 7 bases and J 4 bases; bases outside gene matches: 9. CDR3 length: 15 amino acids. The CDR3 region is CASRTGGGMGTEAFF. CDR3 nucleotides: TGCGCCAGCCGGACAGGGGGCGGGATGGGCACTGAAGCTTTCTTT.

The chain employs TRBV7-9 and TRBJ2-7, with D uncertain. The CDR3 is 13 residues long. The germline V gene has CDR1 SEHNR and CDR2 FQNEAQ (reference sequence). V shed 2 bases and J shed 2 bases, with 7 bases lying between them. The DNA of the CDR3 is TGTGCCAGCAGCTTACCCTATACCTACGAGCAGTACTTC. It is translated as CASSLPYTYEQYF.

This clonotype has more than one count but fewer than ten. The gene calls are TRBV5-1 and TRBJ1-1; perhaps TRBD1 as D (5 bases). CDR1 is SGHRS and CDR2 is YFSETQ in the germline V gene. The CDR3 has 15 amino acids. Trimming shortened V by 0 bases and J by 4 bases, and 13 bases separated the two germline ends. The CDR3 region is CASSLARGGVTEAFF. Here the CDR3 DNA reads TGCGCCAGCAGCTTGGCCCGGGGGGGGGTCACTGAAGCTTTCTTT.

This clonotype was observed a handful of times. This sequence joins TRBV15 and TRBJ1-1; TRBD1 aligns across 11 bases. The germline V gene has CDR1 LNHNV and CDR2 YYDKDF (reference sequence). V lost 0 bases, J lost 7 bases, and 7 bases stayed unmatched. This CDR3 spans 16 amino acids. This CDR3 reads CATSRDLPGQGVEAFF. The DNA for the CDR3 is TGTGCCACCAGCAGAGATCTCCCGGGACAGGGGGTTGAAGCTTTCTTT. The entire variable domain, with the rest obtained from reference TRBV15 and TRBJ1-1, is as follows: DAMVIQNPRYQVTQFGKPVTLSCSQTLNHNVMYWYQQKSSQAPKLLFHYYDKDFNNEADTPDNFQSRRPNTSFCFLDIRSPGLGDTAMYLCATSRDLPGQGVEAFFGQGTRLTVV.

This clonotype was seen a handful of times. The chain has TRBV20-1 and TRBJ2-3; TRBD1 matches at 8 bases. V was pared by 6 bases and J by 12 bases, with 17 bases of the junction left unmatched. Germline CDR1 and CDR2: DFQATT and SNEGSKA (reference sequence). CDR3 length: 14 residues. Here the CDR3 DNA reads TGCAGTGCCGATTCTCCCCGGGACAGGAGATTTCAGTATTTT. This codes for CSADSPRDRRFQYF.

This clonotype occurred many times. The chain is built from TRBV11-3 and TRBJ2-1; weak D call: TRBD2 (7 bases). Germline CDR1 reads SGHNT; CDR2 reads YENEEA. CDR3 length: 16 residues. Trimming left V 4 bases short and J 0 bases short, with 13 bases between. CDR3 bases: TGTGCCAGCAGCTCGGGGGGCTCAAGCTCCTACAATGAGCAGTTCTTC. Protein product: CASSSGGSSSYNEQFF.

In this sample, this clonotype turned up many times. This chain uses TRBV5-5 with TRBJ1-5; TRBD1 is a possible D gene (5 bases). This CDR3 has 15 residues. V lost 4 bases, J lost 1 base, and 12 bases lay in between. Germline V gene sequence: CDR1 SGHKS, CDR2 YYEKEE (reference sequence). This chain's CDR3 is CASSPGKTSNQPQHF. The CDR3 nucleotides are TGTGCCAGCAGCCCAGGGAAGACAAGCAATCAGCCCCAGCATTTT.

This clonotype was detected a few times. V is TRBV7-9 and J is TRBJ2-2; D gene ambiguous. Trimming stripped 3 bases from V and 1 base from J, with 9 bases between. In germline, CDR1 is SEHNR, CDR2 FQNEAQ (reference sequence). The CDR3 covers 15 residues. CDR3 sequence (DNA): TGTGCCAGCAGCTTGGCGGAGCTGAACACCGGGGAGCTGTTTTTT. It yields the protein CASSLAELNTGELFF.

This clonotype was counted a few times. This chain uses TRBV19 with TRBJ1-5; 7 bases align to TRBD1. This CDR3 is built from 15 residues. CDR1 LNHDA and CDR2 SQIVND come from the germline V gene (reference sequence). V gave up 2 bases and J gave up 3 bases; unmatched junction bases: 4. This CDR3 reads CASSILGQFNQPQHF. The CDR3, as DNA: TGTGCCAGTAGTATACTGGGACAGTTCAATCAGCCCCAGCATTTT.

The V gene is TRBV29-1, the J gene TRBJ2-5, with 7 bases lining up with TRBD2. Unmatched junction bases numbered 7, after V lost 4 bases and J lost 2 bases. In germline, CDR1 is SQVTM, CDR2 ANQGSEA. The CDR3 sequence is 14 residues long. The CDR3 loop reads CSVGGGGPQETQYF. CDR3 nucleotide sequence: TGCAGCGTTGGTGGCGGGGGTCCGCAAGAGACCCAGTACTTC.

The V gene is TRBV12-3 or TRBV12-4, the J gene TRBJ2-5; no clear D gene. The CDR3 is 15 amino acids. The V end lost 5 bases, the J end lost 2 bases, and 15 bases lay between the germline ends. CDR3 amino acids: CASSPGSMGQETQYF. The CDR3 bases are TGTGCCAGCAGTCCTGGCAGCATGGGGCAAGAGACCCAGTACTTC.

This clonotype was counted only a few times. V gene TRBV7-2 combines with J gene TRBJ2-3; TRBD2 might be the D (6 bases). This CDR3 is 15 amino acids long. V dropped 5 bases and J dropped 5 bases, with 17 bases sitting between them. Germline loops: CDR1 SGHTA, CDR2 FQGNSA. The CDR3: CASSPNAGRGDTQYF. As DNA, the CDR3 is TGTGCCAGCAGCCCGAATGCGGGGCGTGGAGATACGCAGTATTTT.

This clonotype was observed a handful of times. The genes are TRBV11-1 and TRBJ2-1; TRBD1 is a possible D gene (6 bases). CDR3 length: 15 amino acids. The germline V gene encodes CDR1 SGHAT and CDR2 FQDESV (reference sequence). V lost 1 base to trimming and J lost 9 bases, with 16 bases between them. In nucleotides, the CDR3 is TGTGCCAGCAGCTTAGGGACAGTGGGTTTAGGTGAGCAGTTCTTC. It specifies CASSLGTVGLGEQFF. Full variable domain (rest looked up from reference TRBV11-1 and TRBJ2-1): EAEVAQSPRYKITEKSQAVAFWCDPISGHATLYWYRQILGQGPELLVQFQDESVVDDSQLPKDRFSAERLKGVDSTLKIQPAELGDSAMYLCASSLGTVGLGEQFFGPGTRLTVL.

This chain connects TRBV29-1 to TRBJ2-7; D may be TRBD1 or TRBD2 (5 bases each). CDR1 is SQVTM and CDR2 is ANQGSEA in the germline V gene. The V end lost 5 bases, the J end lost 3 bases, and 14 bases lay between the germline ends. CDR3 length: 13 amino acids. The CDR3 protein is CSVSGTSLYEQYF. In DNA, the CDR3 is TGCAGCGTTTCCGGGACGTCCCTCTACGAGCAGTACTTC.

The chain couples TRBV20-1 to TRBJ2-5, with D possibly TRBD1 on 6 matching bases. Germline CDR1 and CDR2: DFQATT and SNEGSKA (reference sequence). V was clipped by 6 bases and J by 4 bases, with 12 bases between them. This CDR3 comprises 12 residues. This CDR3 reads CSANRVGETQYF. The CDR3 nucleotides are TGCAGTGCAAACAGGGTAGGAGAGACCCAGTACTTC.

This clonotype was seen a handful of times. The chain links TRBV5-6 to TRBJ1-5; a weak D match, TRBD1 (6 bases). This CDR3 spans 14 amino acids. V lost 4 bases to trimming and J lost 5 bases, with 13 bases between them. CDR1 SGHDT and CDR2 YYEEEE come from the germline V gene. CDR3 in amino acids: CASSKQGGHQPQHF. The CDR3 nucleotides read TGTGCCAGCAGCAAACAGGGAGGTCATCAGCCCCAGCATTTT. Full variable domain (missing parts from reference TRBV5-6 and TRBJ1-5): DAGVTQSPTHLIKTRGQQVTLRCSPKSGHDTVSWYQQALGQGPQFIFQYYEEEERQRGNFPDRFSGHQFPNYSSELNVNALLLGDSALYLCASSKQGGHQPQHFGDGTRLSIL.

This clonotype was observed once. The genes are TRBV28 and TRBJ2-7, with 9 positions matching TRBD2. V lost 6 bases and J lost 6; bases outside the gene matches: 9. Germline values: CDR1 MDHEN, CDR2 SYDVKM. The CDR3 spans 14 residues. CDR3 residues: CASRAAAGGPEQYF. The CDR3 region has the DNA TGTGCCAGCAGAGCCGCAGCGGGGGGTCCCGAGCAGTACTTC.

This chain links TRBV4-2 with TRBJ2-5; 9 bases map to TRBD1. Trimming at V came to 3 bases and at J to 5 bases, leaving 7 bases not matched to a gene. The CDR3 is made up of 15 amino acids. The germline CDR1 and CDR2 sequences are LGHNA and YNFKEQ. The DNA for the CDR3 is TGTGCCAGCAGCCACCCGGGACAGGGAATCGAGACCCAGTACTTC. Translation: CASSHPGQGIETQYF.

This clonotype was detected only a few times. The chain couples TRBV28 to TRBJ2-2; 7 bases map to TRBD1. CDR1 is MDHEN, CDR2 SYDVKM, per germline. The V segment lost 6 bases and the J segment 4 bases; nucleotides outside the gene matches: 8. There are 15 residues in the CDR3. The CDR3 nucleotides are TGTGCCAGCAGGATCGGACAGGTTAGCACCGGGGAGCTGTTTTTT. The encoded protein is CASRIGQVSTGELFF.

The chain recombines TRBV18 with TRBJ2-4; 7 bases map to TRBD2. CDR1 and CDR2 from the germline V gene are KGHSH and LQKENI. V trimming: 6 bases; J trimming: 1 base; junction bases outside the gene matches: 9. The CDR3 covers 16 residues. The CDR3 DNA reads TGTGCCAGCTCGGCGACCGAGCGGGGTGCCAAAAACATTCAGTACTTC. Translating it yields CASSATERGAKNIQYF.

This clonotype has a handful of counts. This chain connects TRBV12-3 or TRBV12-4 to TRBJ1-1; D unresolved. Trimming removed 3 bases at V and 1 base at J, with 9 bases between. The CDR3 extends over 14 amino acids. This CDR3 reads CASSFSQPNTEAFF. The DNA of the CDR3 is TGTGCCAGCAGTTTTAGTCAGCCGAACACTGAAGCTTTCTTT.